The present entry profiles one T cell receptor beta chain with its context. Each CDR3 protein gets one entry after TCRdb re-called the 5' RACE reads with MiXCR. The sample holds about 18,000 distinct CDR3 sequences, about a sixth seen once. This sample is part of a study of HIV-infected patients and healthy controls. Trimming took off 1 base at V and 7 bases at J, with 10 bases between the two ends. This CDR3 region has 12 residues. Germline CDR1 is SQVTM and CDR2 is ANQGSEA. The sequence came from a human donor in good health. The sample taken for sequencing was CD8+ T cells from blood. The J gene is TRBJ1-1, the V gene TRBV29-1; D remains unclear. CDR3 amino acids: CSVEVHTREAFF. The CDR3 DNA reads as TGCAGCGTTGAAGTTCACACCCGTGAAGCTTTCTTT. Full variable domain (outside the CDR3, taken from reference TRBV29-1 and TRBJ1-1): SAVISQKPSRDICQRGTSLTIQCQVDSQVTMMFWYRQQPGQSLTLIATANQGSEATYESGFVIDKFPISRPNLTFSTLTVSNMSPEDSSIYLCSVEVHTREAFFGQGTRLTVV.